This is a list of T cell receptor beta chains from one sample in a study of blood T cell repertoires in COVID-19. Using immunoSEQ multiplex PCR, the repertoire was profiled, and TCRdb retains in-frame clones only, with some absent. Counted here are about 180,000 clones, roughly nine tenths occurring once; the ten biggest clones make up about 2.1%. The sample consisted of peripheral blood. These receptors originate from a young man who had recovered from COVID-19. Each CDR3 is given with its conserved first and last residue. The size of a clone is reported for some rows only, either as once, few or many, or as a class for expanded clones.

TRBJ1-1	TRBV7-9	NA	CASSSGTGAMAAFF
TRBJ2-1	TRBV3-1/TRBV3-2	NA	CASSPTGAGVGDNEQFF
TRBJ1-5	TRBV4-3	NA	CASSQEGGGGQPQHF
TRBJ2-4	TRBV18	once	CASSRQGTAKNIQYF
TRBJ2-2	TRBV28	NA	CASDRGPNTGELFF
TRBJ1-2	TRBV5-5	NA	CASSLDSNYGYTF
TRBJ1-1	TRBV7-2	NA	CASSLDRVNTEAFF
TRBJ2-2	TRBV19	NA	CASSTGTVVDTGELFF
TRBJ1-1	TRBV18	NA	CASSDPGEDTEAFF
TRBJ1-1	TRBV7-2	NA	CASSSQGIPEAFF
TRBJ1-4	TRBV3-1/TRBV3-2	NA	CASSQGQGRNEKLFF
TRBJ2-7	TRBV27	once	CASSRRSVGDYEQYF
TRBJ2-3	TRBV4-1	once	CASSQGGGGRPDTQYF
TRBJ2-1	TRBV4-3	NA	CASSQHSEDEQFF
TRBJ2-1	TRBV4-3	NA	CASSQEYRTNEQFF
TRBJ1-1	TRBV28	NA	CASSLPGGFGEAFF
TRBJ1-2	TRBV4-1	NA	CASSHRPALTSTF
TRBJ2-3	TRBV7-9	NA	CASTTGTSGWDTQYF
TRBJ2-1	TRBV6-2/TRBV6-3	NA	CASSRVKAGGDNEQFF
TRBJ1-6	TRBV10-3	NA	CAISEPRTDGGPLHF
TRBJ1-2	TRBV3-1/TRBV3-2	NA	CASSQAYRTGRGLYYGYTF
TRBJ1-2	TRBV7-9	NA	CASSLAGQGPNGYTF
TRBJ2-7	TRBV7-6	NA	CASSPLAGGYEQYF
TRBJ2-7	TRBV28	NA	CASSKQVPYEQYF
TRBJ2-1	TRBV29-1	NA	CSVEVGQGASYNEQFF
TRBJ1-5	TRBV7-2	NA	CASSLRQGMRQPQHF
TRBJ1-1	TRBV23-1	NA	CASSQSQGAPTEAFF
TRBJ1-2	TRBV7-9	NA	CASSLAPGQGYGYTF
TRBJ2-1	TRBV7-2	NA	CASSNRGDEQFF
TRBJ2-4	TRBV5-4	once	CASSLGGRAKNIQYF
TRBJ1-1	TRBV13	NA	CASSFPQGPLLMNTEAFF
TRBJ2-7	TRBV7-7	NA	CASSPGTSTSYEQYF
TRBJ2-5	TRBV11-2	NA	CASSSRDRGPLETQYF
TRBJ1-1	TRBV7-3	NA	CASSPQGGRGLTEAFF
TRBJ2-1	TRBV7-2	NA	CASSLSGGRSYNEQFF
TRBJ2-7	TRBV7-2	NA	CASSDSRLAGGYEQYF
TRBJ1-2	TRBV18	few	CASSPNSLNYGYTF
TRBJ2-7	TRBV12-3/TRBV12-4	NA	CASRPPGFYEQYF
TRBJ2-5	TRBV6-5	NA	CASSYSIGRGLETQYF
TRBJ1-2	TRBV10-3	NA	CAISDDRNYGYTF
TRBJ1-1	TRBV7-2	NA	CASSSLGTSGAFF
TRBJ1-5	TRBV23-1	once	CASSGGRDTYSNQPQHF
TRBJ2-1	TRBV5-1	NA	CASSLEYSGNEQFF
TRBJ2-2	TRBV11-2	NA	CASREAGTGELFF